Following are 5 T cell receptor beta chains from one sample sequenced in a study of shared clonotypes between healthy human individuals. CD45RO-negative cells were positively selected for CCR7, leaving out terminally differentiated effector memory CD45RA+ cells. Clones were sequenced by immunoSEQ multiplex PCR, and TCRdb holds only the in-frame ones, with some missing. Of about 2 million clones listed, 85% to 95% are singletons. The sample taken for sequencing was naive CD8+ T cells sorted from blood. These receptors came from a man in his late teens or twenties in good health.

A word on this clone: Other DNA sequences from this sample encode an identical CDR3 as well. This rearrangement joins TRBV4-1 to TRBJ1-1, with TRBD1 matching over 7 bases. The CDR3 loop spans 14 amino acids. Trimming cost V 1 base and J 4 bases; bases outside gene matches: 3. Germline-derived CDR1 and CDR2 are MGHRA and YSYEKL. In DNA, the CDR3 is TGCGCCAGCAGCCAAGGACAGGGAACCACTGAAGCTTTCTTT. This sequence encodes CASSQGQGTTEAFF.

CDR3 sequence: CAWSRGAGSNQPQHF. Here the CDR3 DNA reads TGTGCCTGGAGTCGGGGGGCGGGTAGCAATCAGCCCCAGCATTTT. The gene calls are TRBV30 and TRBJ1-5; possibly TRBD1 for D (6 bases). V was clipped by 2 bases and J by 0 bases, with 11 bases between them. Germline V gives CDR1 GTSNPN, CDR2 SVGIG (reference sequence). This CDR3 is 15 amino acids long.

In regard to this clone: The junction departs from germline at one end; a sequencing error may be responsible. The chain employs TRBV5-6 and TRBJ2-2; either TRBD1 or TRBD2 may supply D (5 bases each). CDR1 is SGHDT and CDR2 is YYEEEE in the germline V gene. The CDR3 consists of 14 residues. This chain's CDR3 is CASSLGGNPGELFF. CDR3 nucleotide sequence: TGTGCCAGCAGCTTGGGGGGGAACCCCGGGGAGCTGTTTTTT.

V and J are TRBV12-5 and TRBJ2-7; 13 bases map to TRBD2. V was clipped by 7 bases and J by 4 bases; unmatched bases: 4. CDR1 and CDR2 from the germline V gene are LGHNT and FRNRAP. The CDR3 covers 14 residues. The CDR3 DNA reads TGTGCTAGTGTCCAGACTAGCGGGGGGTACGAGCAGTACTTC. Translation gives CASVQTSGGYEQYF.

This CDR3 is CAGSAGVEQYF. DNA of the CDR3: TGTGCCGGGTCGGCGGGGGTAGAGCAGTACTTC. This chain joins TRBV30 and TRBJ2-7; 7 nucleotides align to TRBD2. The CDR3 is 11 amino acids. V lost 8 bases to trimming and J lost 7 bases; unmatched junction nucleotides: 8. The germline V gene has CDR1 GTSNPN and CDR2 SVGIG (reference sequence).